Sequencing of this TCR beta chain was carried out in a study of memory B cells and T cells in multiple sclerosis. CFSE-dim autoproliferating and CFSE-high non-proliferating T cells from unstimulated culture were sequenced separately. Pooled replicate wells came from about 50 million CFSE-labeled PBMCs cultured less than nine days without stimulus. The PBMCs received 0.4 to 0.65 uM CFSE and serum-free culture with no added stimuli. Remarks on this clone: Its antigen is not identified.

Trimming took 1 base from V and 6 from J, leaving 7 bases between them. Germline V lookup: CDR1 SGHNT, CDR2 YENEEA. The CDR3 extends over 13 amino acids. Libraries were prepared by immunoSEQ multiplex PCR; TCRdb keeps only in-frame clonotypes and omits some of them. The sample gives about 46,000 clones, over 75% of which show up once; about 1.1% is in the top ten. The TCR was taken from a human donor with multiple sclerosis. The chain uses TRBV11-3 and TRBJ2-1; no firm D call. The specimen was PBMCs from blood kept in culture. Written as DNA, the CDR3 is TGTGCCAGCAGCTTAGTTCGTCTCAATGAGCAGTTCTTC. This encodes CASSLVRLNEQFF.